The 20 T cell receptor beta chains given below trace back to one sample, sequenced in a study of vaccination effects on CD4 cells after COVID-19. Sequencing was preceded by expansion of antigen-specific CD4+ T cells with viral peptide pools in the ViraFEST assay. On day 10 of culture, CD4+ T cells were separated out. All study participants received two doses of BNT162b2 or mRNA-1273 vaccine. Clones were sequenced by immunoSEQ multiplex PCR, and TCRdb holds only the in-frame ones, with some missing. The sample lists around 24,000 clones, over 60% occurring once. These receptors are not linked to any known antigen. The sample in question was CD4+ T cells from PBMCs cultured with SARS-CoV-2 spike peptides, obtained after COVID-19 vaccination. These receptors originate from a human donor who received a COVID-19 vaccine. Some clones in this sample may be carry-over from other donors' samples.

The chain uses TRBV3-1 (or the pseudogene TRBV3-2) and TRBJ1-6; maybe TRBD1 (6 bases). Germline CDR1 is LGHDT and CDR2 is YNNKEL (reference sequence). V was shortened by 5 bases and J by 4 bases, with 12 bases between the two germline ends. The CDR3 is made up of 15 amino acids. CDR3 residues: CASSTDRFYNSPLHF. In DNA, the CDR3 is TGTGCCAGCAGCACTGACAGGTTTTATAATTCACCCCTCCACTTT.

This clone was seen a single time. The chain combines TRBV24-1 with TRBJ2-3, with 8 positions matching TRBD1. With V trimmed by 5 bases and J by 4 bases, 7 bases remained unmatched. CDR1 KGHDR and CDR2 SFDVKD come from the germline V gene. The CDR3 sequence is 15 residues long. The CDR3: CATSVGQGRSDTQYF. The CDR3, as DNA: TGTGCCACCAGTGTCGGACAGGGAAGGTCAGATACGCAGTATTTT.

Written as DNA, the CDR3 is TGTGCCTGGAGTACTGGTCTCCACTATGGCTACACCTTC. This translates into CAWSTGLHYGYTF. This chain connects TRBV30 to TRBJ1-2; D not resolved. Germline V gene sequence: CDR1 GTSNPN, CDR2 SVGIG (reference sequence). The CDR3 is 13 residues long. The germline V and J ends were trimmed by 2 bases and 3 bases, with 10 bases remaining between them.

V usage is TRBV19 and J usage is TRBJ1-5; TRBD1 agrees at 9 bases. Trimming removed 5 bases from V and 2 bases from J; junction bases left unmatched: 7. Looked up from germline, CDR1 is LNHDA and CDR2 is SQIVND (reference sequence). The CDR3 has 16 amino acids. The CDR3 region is CASSATGGRGNQPQHF. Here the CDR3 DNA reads TGTGCCAGTAGTGCCACAGGGGGCAGGGGCAATCAGCCCCAGCATTTT. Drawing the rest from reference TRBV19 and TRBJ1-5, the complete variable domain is DGGITQSPKYLFRKEGQNVTLSCEQNLNHDAMYWYRQDPGQGLRLIYYSQIVNDFQKGDIAEGYSVSREKKESFPLTVTSAQKNPTAFYLCASSATGGRGNQPQHFGDGTRLSIL.

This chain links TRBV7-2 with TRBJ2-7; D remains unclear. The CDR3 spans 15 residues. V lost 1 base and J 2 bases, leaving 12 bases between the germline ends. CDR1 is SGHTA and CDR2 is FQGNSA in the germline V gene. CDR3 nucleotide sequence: TGTGCCAGCAGCTTAGTTGGCGGCGGTACCTACGAGCAGTACGTC. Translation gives CASSLVGGGTYEQYV.

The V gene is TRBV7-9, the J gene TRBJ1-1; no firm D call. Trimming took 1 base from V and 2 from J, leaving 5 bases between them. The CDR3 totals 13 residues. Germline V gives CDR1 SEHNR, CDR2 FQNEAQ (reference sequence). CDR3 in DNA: TGTGCCAGCAGCTTAGACAGAAACACTGAAGCTTTCTTT. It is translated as CASSLDRNTEAFF.

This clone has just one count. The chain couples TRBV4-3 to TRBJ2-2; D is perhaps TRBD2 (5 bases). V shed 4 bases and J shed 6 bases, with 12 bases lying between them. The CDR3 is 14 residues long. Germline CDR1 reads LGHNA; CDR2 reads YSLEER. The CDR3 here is CASSLRTDPGELFF. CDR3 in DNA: TGCGCCAGCAGCCTGAGGACTGATCCCGGGGAGCTGTTTTTT.

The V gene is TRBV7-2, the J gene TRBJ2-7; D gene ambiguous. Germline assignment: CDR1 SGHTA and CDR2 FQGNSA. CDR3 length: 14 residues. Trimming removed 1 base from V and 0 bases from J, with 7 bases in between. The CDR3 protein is CASSLGHSSYEQYV. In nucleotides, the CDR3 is TGTGCCAGCAGCTTAGGACACAGCTCCTACGAGCAGTACGTC.

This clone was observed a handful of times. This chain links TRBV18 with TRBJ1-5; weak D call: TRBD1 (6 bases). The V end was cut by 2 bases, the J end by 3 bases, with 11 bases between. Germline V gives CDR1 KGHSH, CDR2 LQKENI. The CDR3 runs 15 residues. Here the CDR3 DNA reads TGTGCCAGCTCACCAACGGACAGCCCCAATCAGCCCCAGCATTTT. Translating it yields CASSPTDSPNQPQHF. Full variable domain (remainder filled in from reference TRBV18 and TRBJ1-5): NAGVMQNPRHLVRRRGQEARLRCSPMKGHSHVYWYRQLPEEGLKFMVYLQKENIIDESGMPKERFSAEFPKEGPSILRIQQVVRGDSAAYFCASSPTDSPNQPQHFGDGTRLSIL.

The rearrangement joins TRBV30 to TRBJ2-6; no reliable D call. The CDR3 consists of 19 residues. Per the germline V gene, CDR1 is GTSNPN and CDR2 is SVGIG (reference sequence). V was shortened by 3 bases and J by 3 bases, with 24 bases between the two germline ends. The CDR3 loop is CAWSGLSARKGGGANVLTF. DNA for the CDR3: TGTGCCTGGAGCGGCCTATCAGCGCGTAAGGGCGGTGGGGCCAACGTCCTGACTTTC.

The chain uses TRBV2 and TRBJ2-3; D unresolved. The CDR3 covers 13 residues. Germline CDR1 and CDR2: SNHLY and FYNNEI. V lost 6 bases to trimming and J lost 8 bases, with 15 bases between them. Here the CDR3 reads CASRLLSAGTQYF. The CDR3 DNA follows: TGTGCCAGCAGGCTTTTGAGCGCAGGTACGCAGTATTTT.

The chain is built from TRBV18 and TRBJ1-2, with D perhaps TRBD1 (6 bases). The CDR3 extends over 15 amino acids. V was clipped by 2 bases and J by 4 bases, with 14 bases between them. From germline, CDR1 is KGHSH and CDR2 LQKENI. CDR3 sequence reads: CASSPETQGLYGYTF. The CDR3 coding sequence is TGTGCCAGCTCACCAGAAACACAGGGCCTCTATGGCTACACCTTC.

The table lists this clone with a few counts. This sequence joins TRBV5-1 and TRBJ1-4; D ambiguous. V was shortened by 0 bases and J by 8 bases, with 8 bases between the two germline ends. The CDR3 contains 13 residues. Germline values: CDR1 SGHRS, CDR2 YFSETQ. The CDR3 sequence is CASSLAGEEKLFF. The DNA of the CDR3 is TGCGCCAGCAGCTTGGCGGGAGAGGAAAAACTGTTTTTT.

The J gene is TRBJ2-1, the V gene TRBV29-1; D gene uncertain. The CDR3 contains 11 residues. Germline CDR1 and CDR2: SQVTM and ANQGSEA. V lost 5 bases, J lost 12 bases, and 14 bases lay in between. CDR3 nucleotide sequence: TGCAGCGTTCCCCAGGCTCTGGGGCAGTTCTTC. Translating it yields CSVPQALGQFF.

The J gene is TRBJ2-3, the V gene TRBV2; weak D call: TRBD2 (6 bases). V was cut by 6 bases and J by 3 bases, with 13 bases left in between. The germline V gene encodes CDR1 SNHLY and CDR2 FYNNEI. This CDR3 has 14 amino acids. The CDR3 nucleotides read TGTGCCAGCAGGACCAGCGGGTCAACAGATACGCAGTATTTT. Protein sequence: CASRTSGSTDTQYF.

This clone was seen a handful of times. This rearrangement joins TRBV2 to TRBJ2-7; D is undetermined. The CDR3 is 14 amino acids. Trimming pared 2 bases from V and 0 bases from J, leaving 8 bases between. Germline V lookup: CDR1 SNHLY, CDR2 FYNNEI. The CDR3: CASSERAASYEQYV. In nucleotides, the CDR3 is TGTGCCAGCAGTGAAAGGGCAGCCTCCTACGAGCAGTACGTC.

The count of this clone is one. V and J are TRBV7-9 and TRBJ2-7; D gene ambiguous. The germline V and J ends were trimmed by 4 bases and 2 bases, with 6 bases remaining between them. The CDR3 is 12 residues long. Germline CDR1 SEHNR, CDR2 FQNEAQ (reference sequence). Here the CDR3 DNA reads TGTGCCAGCAGCTCGGGCCCCTACGAGCAGTACGTC. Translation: CASSSGPYEQYV.

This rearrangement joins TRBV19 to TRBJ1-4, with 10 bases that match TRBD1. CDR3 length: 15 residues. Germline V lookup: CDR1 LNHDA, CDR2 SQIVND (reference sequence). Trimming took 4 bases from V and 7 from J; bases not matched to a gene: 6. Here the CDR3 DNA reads TGTGCCAGTAGTACGTACCGGGACAGGGGTGAAAAACTGTTTTTT. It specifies CASSTYRDRGEKLFF.

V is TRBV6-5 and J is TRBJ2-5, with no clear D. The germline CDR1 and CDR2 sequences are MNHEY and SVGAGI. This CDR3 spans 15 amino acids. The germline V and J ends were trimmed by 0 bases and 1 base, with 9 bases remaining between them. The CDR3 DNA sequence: TGTGCCAGCAGTTACTCTGCGGTACTCCAAGAGACCCAGTACTTC. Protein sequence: CASSYSAVLQETQYF.

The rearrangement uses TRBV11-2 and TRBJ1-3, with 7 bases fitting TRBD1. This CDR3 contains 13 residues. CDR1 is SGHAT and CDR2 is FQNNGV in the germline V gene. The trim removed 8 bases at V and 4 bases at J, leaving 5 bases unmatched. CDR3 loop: CASGRGQGNTIYF. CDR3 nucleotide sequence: TGTGCCAGCGGGAGGGGGCAAGGAAACACCATATATTTT.